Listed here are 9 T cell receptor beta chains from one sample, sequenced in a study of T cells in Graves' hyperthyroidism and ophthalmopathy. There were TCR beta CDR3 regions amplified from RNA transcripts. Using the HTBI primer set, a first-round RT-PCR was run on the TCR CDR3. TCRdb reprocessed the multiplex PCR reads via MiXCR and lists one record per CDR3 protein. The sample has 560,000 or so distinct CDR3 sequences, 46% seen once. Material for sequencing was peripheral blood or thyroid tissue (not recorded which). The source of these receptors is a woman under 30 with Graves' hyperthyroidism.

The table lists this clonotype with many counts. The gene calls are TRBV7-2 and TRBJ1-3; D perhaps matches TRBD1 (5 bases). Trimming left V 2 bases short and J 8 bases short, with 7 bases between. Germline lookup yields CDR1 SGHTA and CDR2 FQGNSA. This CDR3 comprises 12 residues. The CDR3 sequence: CASSLLGDTIYF. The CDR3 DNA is TGTGCCAGCAGCTTACTGGGGGACACCATATATTTT.

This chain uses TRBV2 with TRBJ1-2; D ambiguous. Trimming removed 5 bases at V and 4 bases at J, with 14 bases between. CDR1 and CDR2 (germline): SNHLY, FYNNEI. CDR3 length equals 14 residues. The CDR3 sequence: CASSSRARPYGYTF. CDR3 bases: TGTGCCAGCAGTTCCCGGGCTCGGCCCTATGGCTACACCTTC.

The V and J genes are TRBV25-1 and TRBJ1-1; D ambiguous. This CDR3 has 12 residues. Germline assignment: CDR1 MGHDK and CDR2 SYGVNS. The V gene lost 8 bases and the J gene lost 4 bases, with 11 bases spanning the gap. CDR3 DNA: TGTGCCAGCTTGCGATGGGCCACTGAAGCTTTCTTT. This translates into CASLRWATEAFF.

CDR3 loop: CAISVLEQASSYEQYF. CDR3 bases: TGTGCCATCAGTGTTTTGGAACAGGCGAGCTCCTACGAGCAGTACTTC. The chain uses TRBV10-3 and TRBJ2-7; D might be TRBD1 (5 bases). Trimming shortened V by 4 bases and J by 0 bases, and 16 bases separated the two germline ends. Germline CDR1 ENHRY, CDR2 SYGVKD. This CDR3 is 16 amino acids long.

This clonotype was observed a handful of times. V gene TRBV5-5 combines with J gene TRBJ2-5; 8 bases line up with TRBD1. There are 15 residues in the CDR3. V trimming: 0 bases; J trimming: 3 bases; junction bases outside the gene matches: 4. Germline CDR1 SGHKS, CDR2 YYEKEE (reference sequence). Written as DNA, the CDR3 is TGTGCCAGCAGCTTGGGGGCAGGGGGCGAAGAGACCCAGTACTTC. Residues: CASSLGAGGEETQYF. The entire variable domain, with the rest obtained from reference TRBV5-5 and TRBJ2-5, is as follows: DAGVTQSPTHLIKTRGQQVTLRCSPISGHKSVSWYQQVLGQGPQFIFQYYEKEERGRGNFPDRFSARQFPNYSSELNVNALLLGDSALYLCASSLGAGGEETQYFGPGTRLLVL.

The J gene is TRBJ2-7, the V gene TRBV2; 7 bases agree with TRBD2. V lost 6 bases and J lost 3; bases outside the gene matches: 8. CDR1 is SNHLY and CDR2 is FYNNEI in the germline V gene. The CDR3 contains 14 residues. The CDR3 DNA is TGTGCCAGCAGATCTCGGGGAGGGGTCTACGAGCAGTACTTC. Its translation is CASRSRGGVYEQYF.

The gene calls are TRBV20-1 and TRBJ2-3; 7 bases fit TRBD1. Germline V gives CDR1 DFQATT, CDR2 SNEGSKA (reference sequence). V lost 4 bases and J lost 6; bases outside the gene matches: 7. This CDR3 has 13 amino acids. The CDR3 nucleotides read TGCAGTGCTAATGACAGGGCTTCTGATACGCAGTATTTT. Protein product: CSANDRASDTQYF.

The CDR3 sequence is CASSSWMGTGELFF. The CDR3 nucleotides are TGCGCCAGCAGCTCCTGGATGGGGACCGGGGAGCTGTTTTTT. The chain carries TRBV5-1 and TRBJ2-2; D is ambiguous. This CDR3 has 14 residues. V lost 3 bases and J lost 5, with 11 bases in between. Germline assignment: CDR1 SGHRS and CDR2 YFSETQ.

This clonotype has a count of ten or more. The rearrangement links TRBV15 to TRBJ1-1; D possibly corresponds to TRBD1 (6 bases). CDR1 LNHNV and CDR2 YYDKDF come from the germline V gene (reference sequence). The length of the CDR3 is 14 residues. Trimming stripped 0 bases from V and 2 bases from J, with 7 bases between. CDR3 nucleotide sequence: TGTGCCACCAGCAGAGAACAGGGTAACACTGAAGCTTTCTTT. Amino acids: CATSREQGNTEAFF.